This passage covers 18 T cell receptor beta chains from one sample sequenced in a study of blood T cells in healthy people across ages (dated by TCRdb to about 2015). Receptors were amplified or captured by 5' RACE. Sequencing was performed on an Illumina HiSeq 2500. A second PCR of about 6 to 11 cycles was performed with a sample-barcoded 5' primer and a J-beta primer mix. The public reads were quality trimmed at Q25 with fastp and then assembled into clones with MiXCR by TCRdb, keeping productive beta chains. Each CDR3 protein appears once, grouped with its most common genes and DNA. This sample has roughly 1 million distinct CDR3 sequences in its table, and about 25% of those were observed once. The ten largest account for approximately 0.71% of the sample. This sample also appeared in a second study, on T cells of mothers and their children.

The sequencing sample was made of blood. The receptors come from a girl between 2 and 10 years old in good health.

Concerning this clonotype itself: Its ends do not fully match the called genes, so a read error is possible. CDR3 DNA sequence: TGTGCCAGCAGTTTGCTGAGTACTAGCGGGAGGGCCCTCTACAGTGAGCAGTTCTTC. It yields the protein CASSLLSTSGRALYSEQFF. The V gene is TRBV12-3 or TRBV12-4, the J gene TRBJ2-1, with TRBD2 matching 13 bases. The CDR3 runs to 19 residues.

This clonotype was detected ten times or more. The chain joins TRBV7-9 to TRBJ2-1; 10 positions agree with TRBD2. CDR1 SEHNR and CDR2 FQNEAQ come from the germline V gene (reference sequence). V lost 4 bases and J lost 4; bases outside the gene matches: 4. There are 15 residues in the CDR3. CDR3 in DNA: TGTGCCAGCAGCTACCTAGCGGGAGATTACAATGAGCAGTTCTTC. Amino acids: CASSYLAGDYNEQFF.

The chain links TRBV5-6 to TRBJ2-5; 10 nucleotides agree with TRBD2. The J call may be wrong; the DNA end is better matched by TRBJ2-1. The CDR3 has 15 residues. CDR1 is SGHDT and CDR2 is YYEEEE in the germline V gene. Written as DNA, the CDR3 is TGTGCCAGCAGCGACACTAGCGGGGCGTATGGTGAGCAGTTCTTC. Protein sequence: CASSDTSGAYGEQFF.

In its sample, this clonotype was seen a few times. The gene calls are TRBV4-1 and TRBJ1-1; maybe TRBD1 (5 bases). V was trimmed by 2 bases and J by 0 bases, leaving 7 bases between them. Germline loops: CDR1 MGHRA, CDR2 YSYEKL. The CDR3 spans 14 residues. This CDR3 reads CASSQRGLNTEAFF. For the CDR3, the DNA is TGCGCCAGCAGCCAACGGGGCCTGAACACTGAAGCTTTCTTT.

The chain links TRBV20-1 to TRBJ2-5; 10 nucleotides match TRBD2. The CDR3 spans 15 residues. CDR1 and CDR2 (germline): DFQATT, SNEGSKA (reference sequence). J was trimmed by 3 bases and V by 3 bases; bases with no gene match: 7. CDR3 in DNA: TGCAGTGCTAGCCCGGGACTAGCGAAAAAAGAGACCCAGTACTTC. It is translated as CSASPGLAKKETQYF.

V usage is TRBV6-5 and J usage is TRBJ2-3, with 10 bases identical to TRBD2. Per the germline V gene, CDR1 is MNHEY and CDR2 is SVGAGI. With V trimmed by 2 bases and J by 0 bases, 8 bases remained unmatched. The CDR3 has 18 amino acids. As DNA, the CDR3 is TGTGCCAGCAGTTACCCTGTAGGGACTAGCGAGAGCACAGATACGCAGTATTTT. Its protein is CASSYPVGTSESTDTQYF.

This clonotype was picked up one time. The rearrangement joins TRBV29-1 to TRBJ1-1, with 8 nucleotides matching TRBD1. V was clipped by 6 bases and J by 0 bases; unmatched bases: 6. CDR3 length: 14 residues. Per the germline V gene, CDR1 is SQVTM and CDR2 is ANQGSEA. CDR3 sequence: CSVNDRGMNTEAFF. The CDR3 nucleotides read TGCAGCGTAAACGACAGGGGTATGAACACTGAAGCTTTCTTT.

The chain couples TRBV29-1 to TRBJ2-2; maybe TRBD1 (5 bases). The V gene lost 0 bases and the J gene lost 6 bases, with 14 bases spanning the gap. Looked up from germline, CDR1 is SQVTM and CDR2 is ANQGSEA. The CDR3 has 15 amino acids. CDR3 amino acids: CSVEEEGAGAGELFF. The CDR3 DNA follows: TGCAGCGTTGAAGAAGAAGGGGCCGGCGCCGGGGAGCTGTTTTTT.

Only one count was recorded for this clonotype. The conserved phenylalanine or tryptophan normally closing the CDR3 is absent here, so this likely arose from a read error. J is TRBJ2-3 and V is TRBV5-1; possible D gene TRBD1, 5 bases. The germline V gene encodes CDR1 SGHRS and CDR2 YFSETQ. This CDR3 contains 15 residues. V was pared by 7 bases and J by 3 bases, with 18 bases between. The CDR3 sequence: CASLPQGTSTDTQYL. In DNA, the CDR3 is TGCGCCAGCCTGCCCCAGGGTACATCAACAGATACGCAGTATCTT.

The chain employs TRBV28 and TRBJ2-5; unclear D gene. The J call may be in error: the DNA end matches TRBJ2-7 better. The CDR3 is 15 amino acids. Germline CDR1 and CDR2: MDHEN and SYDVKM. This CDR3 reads CASSTLTTGSYEQYF. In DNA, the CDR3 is TGTGCCAGCAGCACCCTTACGACTGGTTCCTACGAGCAGTACTTC.

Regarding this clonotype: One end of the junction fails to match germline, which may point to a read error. In DNA, the CDR3 is TGCAGCGTTGGGCCACCCGGTACCTACGGGCAGTACTTC. This translates into CSVGPPGTYGQYF. V gene TRBV29-1 combines with J gene TRBJ2-1; D unresolved. The J call is in doubt because the DNA end fits TRBJ2-7 better. Germline-derived CDR1 and CDR2 are SQVTM and ANQGSEA. CDR3 size: 13 residues.

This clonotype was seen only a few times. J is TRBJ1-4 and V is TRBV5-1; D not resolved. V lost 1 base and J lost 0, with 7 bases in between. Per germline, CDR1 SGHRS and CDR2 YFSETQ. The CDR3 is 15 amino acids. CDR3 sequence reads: CASSLFGATNEKLFF. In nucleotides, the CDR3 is TGCGCCAGCAGCTTGTTCGGTGCAACTAATGAAAAACTGTTTTTT.

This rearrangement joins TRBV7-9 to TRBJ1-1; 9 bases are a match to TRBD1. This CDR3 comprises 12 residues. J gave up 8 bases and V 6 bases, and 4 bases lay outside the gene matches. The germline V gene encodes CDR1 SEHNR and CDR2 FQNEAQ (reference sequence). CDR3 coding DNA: TGTGCCAGCAGAGCGGGACAGGGAGAAGCTTTCTTT. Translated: CASRAGQGEAFF.

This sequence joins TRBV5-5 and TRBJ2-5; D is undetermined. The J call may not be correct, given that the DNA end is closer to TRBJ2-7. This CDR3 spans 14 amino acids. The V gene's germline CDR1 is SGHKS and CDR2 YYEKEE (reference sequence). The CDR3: CASSLRSLTYEQYF. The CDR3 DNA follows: TGTGCCAGCAGCTTGAGATCACTAACCTACGAGCAGTACTTC.

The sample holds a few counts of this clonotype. This CDR3 is CASSLPQREGVDEQFF. In nucleotides, the CDR3 is TGTGCCAGCAGTCTCCCACAGCGGGAGGGTGTGGATGAGCAGTTCTTC. The chain is built from TRBV7-8 and TRBJ2-1; 10 nucleotides align to TRBD2. The CDR3 loop spans 16 amino acids. CDR1 is SGHVS, CDR2 FQNEAQ, per germline. J lost 8 bases, V lost 6 bases, and 13 bases had no gene match.

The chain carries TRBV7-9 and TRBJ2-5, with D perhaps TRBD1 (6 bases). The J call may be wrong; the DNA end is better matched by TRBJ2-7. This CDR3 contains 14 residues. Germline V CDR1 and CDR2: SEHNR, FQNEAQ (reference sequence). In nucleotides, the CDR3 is TGTGCCAGCAGCTTAATAACAGGGTACGGCGAGCAGTACTTC. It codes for CASSLITGYGEQYF.

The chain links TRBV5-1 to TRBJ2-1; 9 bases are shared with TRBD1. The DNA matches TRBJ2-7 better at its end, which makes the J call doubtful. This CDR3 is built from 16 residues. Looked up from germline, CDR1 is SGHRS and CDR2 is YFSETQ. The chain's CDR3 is CASSPSTGTGLYEQYF. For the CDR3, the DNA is TGCGCCAGCAGCCCCTCAACCGGGACAGGGCTCTACGAGCAGTACTTC.

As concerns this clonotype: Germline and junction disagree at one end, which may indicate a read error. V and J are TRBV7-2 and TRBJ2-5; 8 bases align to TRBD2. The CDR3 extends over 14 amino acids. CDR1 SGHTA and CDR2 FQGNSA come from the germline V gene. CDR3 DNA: TGTGCCAGCAGCTCCTCGGGGGGGCGAGAGACCCGGTACTTC. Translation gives CASSSSGGRETRYF.